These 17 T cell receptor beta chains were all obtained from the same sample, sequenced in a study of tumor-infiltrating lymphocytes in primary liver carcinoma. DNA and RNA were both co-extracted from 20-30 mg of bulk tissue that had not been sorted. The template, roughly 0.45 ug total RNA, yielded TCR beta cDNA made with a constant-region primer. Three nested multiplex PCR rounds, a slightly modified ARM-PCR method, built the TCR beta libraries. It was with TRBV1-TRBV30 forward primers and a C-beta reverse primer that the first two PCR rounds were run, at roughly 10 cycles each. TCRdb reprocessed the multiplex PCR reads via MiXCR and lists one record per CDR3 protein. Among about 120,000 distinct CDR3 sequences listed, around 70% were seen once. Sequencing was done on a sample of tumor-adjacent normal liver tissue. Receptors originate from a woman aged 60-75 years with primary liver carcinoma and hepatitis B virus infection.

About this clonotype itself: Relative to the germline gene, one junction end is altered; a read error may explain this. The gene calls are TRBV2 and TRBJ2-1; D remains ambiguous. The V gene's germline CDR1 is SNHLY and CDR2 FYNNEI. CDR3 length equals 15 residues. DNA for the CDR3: TGTACCAGCAGAGCCACGGCTGGTGGCTACAATGAGCAGTTCTTC. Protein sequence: CTSRATAGGYNEQFF.

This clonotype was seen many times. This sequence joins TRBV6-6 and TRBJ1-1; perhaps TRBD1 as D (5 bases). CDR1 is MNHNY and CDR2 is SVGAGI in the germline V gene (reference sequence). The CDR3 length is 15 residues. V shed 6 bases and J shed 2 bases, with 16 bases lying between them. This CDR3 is CASRRDFGHNTEAFF. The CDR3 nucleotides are TGTGCCAGCAGGCGAGACTTTGGACATAACACTGAAGCTTTCTTT.

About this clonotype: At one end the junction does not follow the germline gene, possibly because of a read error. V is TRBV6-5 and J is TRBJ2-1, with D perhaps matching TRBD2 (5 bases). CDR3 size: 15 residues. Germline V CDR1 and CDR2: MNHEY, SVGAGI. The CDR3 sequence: CASSSKWIDYDEQFF. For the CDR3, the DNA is TGTGCCAGCAGTTCAAAATGGATAGACTACGATGAGCAGTTCTTC.

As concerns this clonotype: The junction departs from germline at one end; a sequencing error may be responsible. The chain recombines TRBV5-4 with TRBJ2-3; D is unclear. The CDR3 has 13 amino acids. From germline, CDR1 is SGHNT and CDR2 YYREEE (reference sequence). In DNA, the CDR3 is TGTGTCAGCAGCACCCCGGCCGTCGATACGCAGTATTTC. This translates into CVSSTPAVDTQYF.

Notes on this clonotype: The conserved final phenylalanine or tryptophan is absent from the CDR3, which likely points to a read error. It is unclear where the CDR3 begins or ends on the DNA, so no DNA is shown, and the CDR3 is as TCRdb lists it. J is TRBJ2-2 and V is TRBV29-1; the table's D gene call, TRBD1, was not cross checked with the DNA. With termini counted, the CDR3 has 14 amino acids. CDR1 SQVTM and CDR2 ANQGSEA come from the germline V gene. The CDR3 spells CSAKDRGNTGELVY.

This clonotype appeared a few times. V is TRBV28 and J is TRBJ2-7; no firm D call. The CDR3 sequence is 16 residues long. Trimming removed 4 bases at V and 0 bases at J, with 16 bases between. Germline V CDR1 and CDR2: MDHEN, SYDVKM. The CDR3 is CASSSHLTLLSYEQYF. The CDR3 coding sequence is TGTGCCAGCAGTTCCCACCTCACTCTACTCTCCTACGAGCAGTACTTC.

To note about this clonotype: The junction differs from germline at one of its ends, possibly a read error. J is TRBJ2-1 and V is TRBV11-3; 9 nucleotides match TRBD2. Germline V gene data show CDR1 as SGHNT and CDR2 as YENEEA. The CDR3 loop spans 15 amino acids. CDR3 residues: CASSQTSGIYNVQFF. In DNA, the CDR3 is TGTGCCAGCAGCCAGACTAGCGGAATCTACAATGTGCAGTTCTTC. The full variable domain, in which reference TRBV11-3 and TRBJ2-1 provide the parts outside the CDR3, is EAGVVQSPRYKIIEKKQPVAFWCNPISGHNTLYWYLQNLGQGPELLIRYENEEAVDDSQLPKDRFSAERLKGVDSTLKIQPAELGDSAVYLCASSQTSGIYNVQFFGPGTRLTVL.

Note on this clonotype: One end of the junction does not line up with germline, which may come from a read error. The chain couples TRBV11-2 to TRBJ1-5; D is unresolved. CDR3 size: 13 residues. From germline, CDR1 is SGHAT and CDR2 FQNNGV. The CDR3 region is CAGSLEGYQPEHF. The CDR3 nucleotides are TGCGCCGGCAGCTTAGAAGGGTATCAGCCCGAGCATTTT.

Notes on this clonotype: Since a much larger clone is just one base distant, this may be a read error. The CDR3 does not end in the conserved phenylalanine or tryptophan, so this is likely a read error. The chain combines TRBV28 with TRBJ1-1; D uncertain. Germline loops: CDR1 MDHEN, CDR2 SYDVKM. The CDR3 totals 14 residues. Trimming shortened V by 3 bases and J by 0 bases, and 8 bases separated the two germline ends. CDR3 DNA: TGTGCCAGCAGTTTTGGGAGGGTGAACACTGAAGCTTTCCTT. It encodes CASSFGRVNTEAFL.

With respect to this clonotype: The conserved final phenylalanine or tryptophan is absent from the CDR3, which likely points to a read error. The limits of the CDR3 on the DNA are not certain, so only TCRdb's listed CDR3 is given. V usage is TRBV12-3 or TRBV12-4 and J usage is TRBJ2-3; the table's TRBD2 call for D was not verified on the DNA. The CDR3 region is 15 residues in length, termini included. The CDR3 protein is CASSLGGRAQDTQYY.

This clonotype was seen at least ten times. In nucleotides, the CDR3 is TGTGCCAGCAGCTTAGGTGGGGGGACCCCTGGTACCCAGTACTTC. It specifies CASSLGGGTPGTQYF. The rearrangement links TRBV7-9 to TRBJ2-5, with D perhaps matching TRBD2 (6 bases). This CDR3 has 15 residues. V was cut by 1 base and J by 8 bases, with 17 bases left in between. Germline lookup yields CDR1 SEHNR and CDR2 FQNEAQ (reference sequence).

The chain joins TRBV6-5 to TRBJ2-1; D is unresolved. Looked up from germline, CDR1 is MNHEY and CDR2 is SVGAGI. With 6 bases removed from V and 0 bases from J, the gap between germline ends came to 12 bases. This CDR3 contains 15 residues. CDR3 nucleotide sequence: TGTGCCAGCAGCCCCCACTGGGGCTCCTACAATGAGCAGTTCTTC. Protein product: CASSPHWGSYNEQFF.

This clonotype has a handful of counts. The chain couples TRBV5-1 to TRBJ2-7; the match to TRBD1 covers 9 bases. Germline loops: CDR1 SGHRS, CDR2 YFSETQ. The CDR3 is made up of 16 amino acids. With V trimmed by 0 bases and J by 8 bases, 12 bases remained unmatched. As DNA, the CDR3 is TGCGCCAGCAGCTTGGATGGACAGGGGTTGGCCTGCAAGCAGTACTTC. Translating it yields CASSLDGQGLACKQYF.

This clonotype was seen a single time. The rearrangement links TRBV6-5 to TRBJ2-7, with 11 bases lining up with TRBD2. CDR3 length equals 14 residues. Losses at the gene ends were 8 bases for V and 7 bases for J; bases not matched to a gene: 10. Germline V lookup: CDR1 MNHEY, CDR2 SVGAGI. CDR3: CASGYSGRVWEQYF. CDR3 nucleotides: TGTGCCAGCGGGTATAGCGGGAGGGTTTGGGAGCAGTACTTC.

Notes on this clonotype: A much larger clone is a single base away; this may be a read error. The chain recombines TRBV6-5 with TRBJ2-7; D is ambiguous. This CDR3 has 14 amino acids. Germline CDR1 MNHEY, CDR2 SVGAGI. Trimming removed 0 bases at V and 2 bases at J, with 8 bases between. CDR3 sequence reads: CASSYSVHTYEQYF. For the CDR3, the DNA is TGTGCCAGCAGTTACTCAGTCCACACCTACGAGCAGTACTTC.

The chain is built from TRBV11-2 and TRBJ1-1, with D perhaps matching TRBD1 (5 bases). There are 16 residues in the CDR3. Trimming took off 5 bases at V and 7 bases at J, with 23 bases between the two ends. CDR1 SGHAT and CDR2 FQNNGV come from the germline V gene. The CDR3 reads CASSATTEYIRSEAFF. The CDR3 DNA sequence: TGTGCCAGCAGCGCCACGACAGAATACATTCGCAGTGAAGCTTTCTTT. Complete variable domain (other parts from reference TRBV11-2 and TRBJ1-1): EAGVAQSPRYKIIEKRQSVAFWCNPISGHATLYWYQQILGQGPKLLIQFQNNGVVDDSQLPKDRFSAERLKGVDSTLKIQPAKLEDSAVYLCASSATTEYIRSEAFFGQGTRLTVV.

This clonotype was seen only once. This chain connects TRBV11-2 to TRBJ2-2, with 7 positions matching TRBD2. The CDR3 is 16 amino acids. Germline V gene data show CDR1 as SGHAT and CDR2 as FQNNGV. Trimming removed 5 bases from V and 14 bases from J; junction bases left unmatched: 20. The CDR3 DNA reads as TGTGCCAGCAGCAGTTGCGGGAGTCGTAACACCGGGAAACTGTTTTTT. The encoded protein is CASSSCGSRNTGKLFF.